This TCR beta chain appears in the sequencing data of a study of vaccination effects on CD4 cells after COVID-19. Study-level results: From healthy vaccinees, only 1 of 255 vaccine-induced clones also reacted to common cold coronaviruses. Late in the post-vaccination period, infection-induced and vaccine-induced clones underwent marked clonal contraction.

Within the ViraFEST assay, antigen-specific CD4+ T cells underwent expansion with viral peptide pools prior to sequencing. After more than 9 days in culture, the CD4+ T cells were isolated. The healthy vaccine recipients, who had no prior SARS-CoV-2 infection, showed negative nucleocapsid antibodies. PBMC were cultured at a few million per well with around 9.2 IU/ml IL-2 and 8 to 10 ug/ml peptides. The repertoire was sequenced with immunoSEQ multiplex PCR; TCRdb's copy has only in-frame clones and lacks some. The data show roughly 75,000 clones, around three quarters seen once. The CDR3 extends over 15 amino acids. V shed 5 bases and J shed 0 bases, with 13 bases lying between them. The germline V gene encodes CDR1 MDHEN and CDR2 SYDVKM. Concerning this clone: Antigen unknown.

The TCR was taken from a human donor who received a COVID-19 vaccine. V and J are TRBV28 and TRBJ1-1; a weak D match, TRBD1 (5 bases). The sample consisted of CD4+ T cells from PBMCs cultured with HCoV-OC43 spike peptides, taken before COVID-19 vaccination. Subset denoted: HCoV-OC43 spike overlapping peptide pool stimulation. CDR3 sequence (DNA): TGTGCCAGCAGTCCCCCCGACAGCCTGAACACTGAAGCTTTCTTT. Translated: CASSPPDSLNTEAFF. Full variable domain (missing parts from reference TRBV28 and TRBJ1-1): DVKVTQSSRYLVKRTGEKVFLECVQDMDHENMFWYRQDPGLGLRLIYFSYDVKMKEKGDIPEGYSVSREKKERFSLILESASTNQTSMYLCASSPPDSLNTEAFFGQGTRLTVV.